What follows are 8 T cell receptor beta chains derived from one specimen sequenced in a study of cytomegalovirus exposure and HLA in healthy donors. This PCR relied on a set of 60 Vbeta primers and 13 Jbeta primers. TCRdb's copy holds only in-frame clones and misses some; the assay was immunoSEQ multiplex PCR. Listed are around 190,000 clones; around 0.95% falls within the top ten. The sequencing sample was made of PBMCs. These receptors all come from a woman aged 25 to 39 in good health and CMV-seropositive.

This chain connects TRBV11-1 to TRBJ2-4; possible D gene TRBD1, 5 bases. The CDR3 spans 14 residues. V lost 1 base, J lost 2 bases, and 6 bases lay in between. Per the germline V gene, CDR1 is SGHAT and CDR2 is FQDESV (reference sequence). The CDR3 loop reads CASSLEGSKNIQYF. The CDR3 DNA reads TGTGCCAGCAGCTTAGAGGGGTCCAAAAACATTCAGTACTTC.

The chain combines TRBV7-9 with TRBJ2-7; D is perhaps TRBD1 (5 bases). Germline V gene data show CDR1 as SEHNR and CDR2 as FQNEAQ (reference sequence). The length of the CDR3 is 15 residues. The germline V and J ends were trimmed by 1 base and 1 base, with 11 bases remaining between them. CDR3 residues: CASSLGRAGSYEQYF. The CDR3 DNA is TGTGCCAGCAGCTTAGGTAGGGCAGGGTCCTACGAGCAGTACTTC.

The genes are TRBV23-1 and TRBJ2-4; no reliable D call. TRBV23-1 is assigned to the ORF class and has an uncertain function. V lost 4 bases, J lost 0 bases, and 13 bases lay in between. The CDR3 has 16 residues. CDR3 region: CASSPPRVVAKNIQYF. The CDR3 DNA follows: TGCGCCAGCAGTCCCCCTCGGGTAGTAGCCAAAAACATTCAGTACTTC.

The chain combines TRBV28 with TRBJ2-4, with TRBD1 as a possible D gene (6 bases). CDR3 size: 14 residues. CDR1 is MDHEN, CDR2 SYDVKM, per germline. V gave up 3 bases and J gave up 7 bases, with 13 bases separating them. In nucleotides, the CDR3 is TGTGCCAGCAGTTTGGTGGACAGTGCTAACATTCAGTACTTC. Its translation is CASSLVDSANIQYF.

This chain joins TRBV19 and TRBJ1-4; tentatively, D is TRBD1 (5 bases). Trimming shortened V by 6 bases and J by 4 bases, and 15 bases separated the two germline ends. This CDR3 spans 15 amino acids. From germline, CDR1 is LNHDA and CDR2 SQIVND (reference sequence). Here the CDR3 DNA reads TGTGCCAGTAGCCCTACCGACAGCTATAATGAAAAACTGTTTTTT. The encoded protein is CASSPTDSYNEKLFF.

The rearrangement links TRBV5-1 to TRBJ2-1; 7 nucleotides line up with TRBD2. This CDR3 spans 13 amino acids. CDR1 is SGHRS and CDR2 is YFSETQ in the germline V gene. The V and J ends lost 8 bases and 5 bases, in that order; junction bases with no gene match: 7. CDR3 sequence reads: CASREDTNNEQFF. CDR3 coding DNA: TGCGCCAGTCGGGAGGACACGAACAATGAGCAGTTCTTC. Using reference TRBV5-1 and TRBJ2-1 for the parts outside the CDR3, the full variable domain is KAGVTQTPRYLIKTRGQQVTLSCSPISGHRSVSWYQQTPGQGLQFLFEYFSETQRNKGNFPGRFSGRQFSNSRSEMNVSTLELGDSALYLCASREDTNNEQFFGPGTRLTVL.

This sequence joins TRBV19 and TRBJ1-2; D not certain. Looked up from germline, CDR1 is LNHDA and CDR2 is SQIVND (reference sequence). The CDR3 is made up of 15 amino acids. The ends were cut back, 5 bases at V and 3 bases at J, with 16 bases in the middle. The CDR3 loop reads CASSSTGSLHYGYTF. CDR3 DNA sequence: TGTGCCAGTAGTTCCACGGGTTCTCTGCACTATGGCTACACCTTC. Drawing the rest from reference TRBV19 and TRBJ1-2, the complete variable domain is DGGITQSPKYLFRKEGQNVTLSCEQNLNHDAMYWYRQDPGQGLRLIYYSQIVNDFQKGDIAEGYSVSREKKESFPLTVTSAQKNPTAFYLCASSSTGSLHYGYTFGSGTRLTVV.

This chain uses TRBV6-6 with TRBJ1-2; 10 bases match TRBD1. CDR3 size: 15 residues. V dropped 0 bases and J dropped 6; count of bases not matched to a gene: 4. Germline loops: CDR1 MNHNY, CDR2 SVGAGI (reference sequence). CDR3 nucleotide sequence: TGTGCCAGCAGTTACTCCCCGGGACAGGGGAATGGCTACACCTTC. This encodes CASSYSPGQGNGYTF.